This T cell receptor (beta chain) was sequenced in a study of T-cell reconstitution after alpha-beta-depleted transplantation in children. TCRbeta library preparation incorporated unique molecular identifiers. TCRdb reanalysed the PCR reads using MiXCR and keeps one entry per CDR3 protein. Here the sample spans over 200,000 distinct CDR3 sequences, more than 15% being singletons. Germline-derived CDR1 and CDR2 are LGHNA and YSLEER. The germline V and J ends were trimmed by 0 bases and 0 bases, with 9 bases remaining between them. This CDR3 comprises 17 residues. This chain uses TRBV4-3 with TRBJ2-6; D is unresolved. Sequenced material: PBMCs, mostly from graft donor cells, taken 360 days after TCRalphabeta/CD19-depleted stem cell transplant. The sequence came from a male patient aged 2-15 years who had a stem cell transplant for acute lymphoblastic leukemia, so the T cells may come from the graft donor. In DNA form, the CDR3 reads TGCGCCAGCAGCCAAGAAGCCTGGGTCTCTGGGGCCAACGTCCTGACTTTC. Residues: CASSQEAWVSGANVLTF.